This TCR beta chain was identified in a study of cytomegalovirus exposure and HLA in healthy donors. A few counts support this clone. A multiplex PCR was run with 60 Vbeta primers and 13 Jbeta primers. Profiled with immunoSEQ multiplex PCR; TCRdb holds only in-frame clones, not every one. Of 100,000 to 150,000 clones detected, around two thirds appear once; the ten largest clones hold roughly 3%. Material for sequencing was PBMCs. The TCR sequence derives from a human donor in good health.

The CDR3 DNA follows: TGTGCCAGCAGTGTTGAGCTCACAGATACGCAGTATTTT. Protein product: CASSVELTDTQYF. This chain uses TRBV6-5 with TRBJ2-3, with D unresolved. The CDR3 spans 13 residues. Per germline, CDR1 MNHEY and CDR2 SVGAGI. The V end lost 5 bases, the J end lost 2 bases, and 8 bases lay between the germline ends.